The entry that follows covers one T cell receptor beta chain sequence. The data were obtained in a study of shared clonotypes between healthy human individuals. CD8 cells classed as naive were CD45RO-negative and positively selected for CCR7, excluding terminally differentiated effector memory CD45RA+ cells. CDR3 length equals 15 residues. After removal of 5 bases from V and 10 bases from J, the junction contained 14 bases not matched to a gene. The germline V gene encodes CDR1 SEHNR and CDR2 FQNEAQ (reference sequence). Sequenced by immunoSEQ multiplex PCR; TCRdb stores in-frame clones only, minus some. The table lists about 2 million clones, about 95% of them singletons.

The J gene is TRBJ2-1, the V gene TRBV7-9, with 7 bases fitting TRBD2. The specimen was naive CD8+ T cells sorted from blood. This sequence originates from a man younger than 35 in good health. The CDR3 nucleotides read TGTGCCAGCAGCCTTGCGGCGGGAGTAGGGCGCGAGCAGTTCTTC. Translating it yields CASSLAAGVGREQFF.